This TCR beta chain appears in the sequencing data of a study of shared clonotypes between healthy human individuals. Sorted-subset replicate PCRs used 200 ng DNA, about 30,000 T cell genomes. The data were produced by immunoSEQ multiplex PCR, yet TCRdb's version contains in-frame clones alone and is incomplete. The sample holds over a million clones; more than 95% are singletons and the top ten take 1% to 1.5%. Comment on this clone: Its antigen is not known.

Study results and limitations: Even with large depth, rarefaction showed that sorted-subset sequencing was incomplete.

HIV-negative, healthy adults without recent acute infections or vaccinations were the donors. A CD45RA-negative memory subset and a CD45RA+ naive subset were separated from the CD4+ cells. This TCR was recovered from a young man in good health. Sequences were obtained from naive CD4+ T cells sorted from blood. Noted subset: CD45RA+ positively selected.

Here the CDR3 DNA reads TGTGCCAGCAGCGAGGCCGGCGGGAGCTACGAGCAGTACTTC. Protein: CASSEAGGSYEQYF. V usage is TRBV5-6 and J usage is TRBJ2-7, with 7 bases that match TRBD2. The CDR3 is 14 amino acids. Germline-derived CDR1 and CDR2 are SGHDT and YYEEEE. The junction had 7 bases not matched to a gene; V was cut back by 4 bases and J by 3 bases.